The next 14 T cell receptor beta chains were all read from a single sample in a study of shared T cell receptors in the human thymus. TCRdb's copy holds only in-frame clones and misses some; the assay was immunoSEQ multiplex PCR. The profile shows under 850,000 clones, approximately 90% of them singletons. These data also featured in a second study, about human thymus T cells.

Material: thymocytes. The receptors were sampled from a boy in the first two years of life with a congenital heart defect.

The chain recombines TRBV27 with TRBJ1-5, with 9 bases lining up with TRBD1. The CDR3 has 17 amino acids. After removal of 5 bases from V and 4 bases from J, the junction contained 12 bases not matched to a gene. CDR1 and CDR2 (germline): MNHEY, SMNVEV (reference sequence). CDR3 sequence reads: CASSLTGTGSGNQPQHF. The CDR3 region has the DNA TGTGCCAGCAGTCTCACCGGGACAGGGTCAGGGAATCAGCCCCAGCATTTT.

This clone was seen a handful of times. This chain links TRBV5-4 with TRBJ2-5, with no clear D. This CDR3 comprises 12 residues. CDR1 and CDR2 from the germline V gene are SGHNT and YYREEE (reference sequence). With 0 bases removed from V and 5 bases from J, the gap between germline ends came to 5 bases. CDR3 residues: CASSLGRETQYF. CDR3 in DNA: TGTGCCAGCAGCTTGGGGCGGGAGACCCAGTACTTC.

The J gene is TRBJ1-2, the V gene TRBV5-1; TRBD1 might be the D (5 bases). With 6 bases removed from V and 2 bases from J, the gap between germline ends came to 17 bases. Germline values: CDR1 SGHRS, CDR2 YFSETQ. This CDR3 contains 15 residues. CDR3 nucleotides: TGCGCCAGCAAGTTTTCAGGGAAGATCAACTATGGCTACACCTTC. Translation: CASKFSGKINYGYTF. Full variable domain (rest looked up from reference TRBV5-1 and TRBJ1-2): KAGVTQTPRYLIKTRGQQVTLSCSPISGHRSVSWYQQTPGQGLQFLFEYFSETQRNKGNFPGRFSGRQFSNSRSEMNVSTLELGDSALYLCASKFSGKINYGYTFGSGTRLTVV.

The V call is TRBV5-1, the J call TRBJ2-1, with D possibly called TRBD1 or TRBD2 (9 bases each). V was trimmed by 7 bases and J by 5 bases, leaving 31 bases between them. Germline-derived CDR1 and CDR2 are SGHRS and YFSETQ. There are 19 residues in the CDR3. CDR3 nucleotides: TGCGCCAGCCGACCCGGGACAGGGCCCAGCGGGAGGTCTGACAATGAGCAGTTCTTC. This encodes CASRPGTGPSGRSDNEQFF.

The J gene is TRBJ2-7, the V gene TRBV9; TRBD1 is a possible D gene (5 bases). V was cut by 3 bases and J by 0 bases, with 22 bases left in between. Germline V gene lookup returns CDR1 SGDLS and CDR2 YYNGEE. The CDR3 spans 18 residues. CDR3 in DNA: TGTGCCAGCAGCGAACATCACAGCCTGTCCGACAGCTCCTACGAGCAGTACTTC. This codes for CASSEHHSLSDSSYEQYF.

The rearrangement links TRBV6-1 to TRBJ2-5; possibly TRBD1 for D (6 bases). CDR3 length: 16 amino acids. Germline CDR1 and CDR2: MNHNS and SASEGT. The germline V and J ends were trimmed by 2 bases and 4 bases, with 17 bases remaining between them. The CDR3 spells CASSESVAGAGETQYF. The CDR3 DNA follows: TGTGCCAGCAGTGAATCGGTTGCAGGGGCGGGAGAGACCCAGTACTTC.

The rearrangement links TRBV29-1 to TRBJ2-5; TRBD2 matches at 9 bases. V lost 6 bases and J lost 2; bases outside the gene matches: 19. Germline CDR1 SQVTM, CDR2 ANQGSEA. The CDR3 is 18 residues long. In DNA, the CDR3 is TGCAGCGTGGAGGGGACTAGCTTCTTTATAGATGGGCAAGAGACCCAGTACTTC. The encoded protein is CSVEGTSFFIDGQETQYF.

The rearrangement joins TRBV7-3 to TRBJ2-2; no clear D gene. Germline assignment: CDR1 SGHTA and CDR2 FQGTGA. The germline V and J ends were trimmed by 5 bases and 1 base, with 8 bases remaining between them. This CDR3 spans 14 amino acids. CDR3 nucleotide sequence: TGTGCCAGCAGCCCGGAGTGGAACACCGGGGAGCTGTTTTTT. It translates to CASSPEWNTGELFF.

CDR3 residues: CASSLGTSGSLHNEQFF. DNA of the CDR3: TGTGCCAGCAGCTTAGGGACTAGCGGGAGTCTCCACAATGAGCAGTTCTTC. The rearrangement uses TRBV7-9 and TRBJ2-1, with 13 bases matching TRBD2. CDR1 and CDR2 (germline): SEHNR, FQNEAQ (reference sequence). The CDR3 is made up of 17 amino acids. V trimming: 1 base; J trimming: 5 bases; junction bases outside the gene matches: 5.

The J gene is TRBJ2-7, the V gene TRBV5-8, with 13 bases lining up with TRBD2. The germline CDR1 and CDR2 sequences are SGHTS and YDEGEE. This CDR3 is built from 15 residues. V lost 4 bases and J lost 7; bases outside the gene matches: 8. CDR3 bases: TGTGCCAGCAGCCTCGGGACTAGCGGGGAGGGGGAGCAGTACTTC. Protein: CASSLGTSGEGEQYF.

The chain couples TRBV4-3 to TRBJ2-7, with a weak D call TRBD2 (6 bases). The germline V gene has CDR1 LGHNA and CDR2 YSLEER. Trimming left V 3 bases short and J 1 base short, with 16 bases between. The CDR3 loop spans 16 amino acids. In DNA form, the CDR3 reads TGCGCCAGCAGCCAGGCGGGGTGGGGGGAGTCCTACGAGCAGTACTTC. Its translation: CASSQAGWGESYEQYF.

The chain joins TRBV5-1 to TRBJ2-7; 9 bases map to TRBD1. The junction had 13 bases not matched to a gene; V was cut back by 3 bases and J by 3 bases. The germline V gene has CDR1 SGHRS and CDR2 YFSETQ. The CDR3 covers 17 residues. The CDR3 region is CASSSQRSGTGFYEQYF. The DNA of the CDR3 is TGCGCCAGCAGCTCACAACGTTCCGGGACAGGGTTCTACGAGCAGTACTTC.

The chain couples TRBV10-1 to TRBJ2-1; 7 nucleotides align to TRBD2. The CDR3 is made up of 13 amino acids. Germline-derived CDR1 and CDR2 are WNHNN and SYGVQD (reference sequence). Trimming at V came to 7 bases and at J to 8 bases, leaving 8 bases not matched to a gene. CDR3 DNA: TGCGCCAGCAAGGGCGGGAGCTTCCATGAGCAGTTCTTC. This gives the protein CASKGGSFHEQFF.

The chain links TRBV27 to TRBJ2-1; tentatively, D is TRBD2 (5 bases). Germline V CDR1 and CDR2: MNHEY, SMNVEV (reference sequence). This CDR3 has 15 amino acids. V lost 4 bases and J 0 bases, leaving 10 bases between the germline ends. The CDR3 sequence: CASSWSRDSYNEQFF. DNA for the CDR3: TGTGCCAGCAGTTGGTCCCGGGACTCCTACAATGAGCAGTTCTTC.